This T cell receptor beta chain is from a study of shared clonotypes between healthy human individuals. Repertoires were generated with immunoSEQ multiplex PCR, while TCRdb's copy carries only in-frame clones and drops some. The data show 2.3 million or so clones, over 90% seen once. This CDR3 is 16 amino acids long. V lost 1 base, J lost 6 bases, and 9 bases stayed unmatched. Germline CDR1 is KGHSH and CDR2 is LQKENI. The V call is TRBV18, the J call TRBJ2-1; the match to TRBD2 covers 7 bases. This receptor was obtained from a man younger than 30 in good health. Some clones in this sample may be carry-over from other donors' samples. Sample: naive CD4+ T cells from PBMCs. Sample subset: CD45RA+ positively selected. The CDR3 here is CASSPLGREAPNEQFF. The CDR3 DNA reads as TGTGCCAGCTCACCACTTGGTCGGGAGGCGCCCAATGAGCAGTTCTTC.